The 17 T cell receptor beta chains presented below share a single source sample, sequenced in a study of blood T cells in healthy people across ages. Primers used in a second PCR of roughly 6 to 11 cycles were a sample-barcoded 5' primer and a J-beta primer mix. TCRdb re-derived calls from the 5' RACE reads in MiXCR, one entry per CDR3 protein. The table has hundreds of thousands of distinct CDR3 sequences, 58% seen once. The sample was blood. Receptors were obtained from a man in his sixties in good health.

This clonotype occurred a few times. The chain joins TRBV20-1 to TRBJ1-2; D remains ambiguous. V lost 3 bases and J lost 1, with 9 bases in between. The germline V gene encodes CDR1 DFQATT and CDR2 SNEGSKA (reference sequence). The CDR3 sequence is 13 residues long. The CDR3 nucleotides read TGCAGTGCTAGGCCCGGTCTTAACTATGGCTACACCTTC. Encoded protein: CSARPGLNYGYTF.

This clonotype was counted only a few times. CDR3 nucleotides: TGTGCCAGCAGCCCAGACAGGGGTAACAATGAGCAGTTCTTC. Amino acids: CASSPDRGNNEQFF. The chain has TRBV7-7 and TRBJ2-1; 8 nucleotides align to TRBD1. Germline-derived CDR1 and CDR2 are SSHAT and FNYEAQ (reference sequence). V lost 5 bases and J lost 5; bases outside the gene matches: 5. CDR3 length: 14 residues.

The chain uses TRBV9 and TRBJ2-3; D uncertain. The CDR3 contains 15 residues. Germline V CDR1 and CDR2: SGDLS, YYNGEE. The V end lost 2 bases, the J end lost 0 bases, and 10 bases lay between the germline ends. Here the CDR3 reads CASSVEYTSTDTQYF. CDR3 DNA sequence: TGTGCCAGCAGCGTTGAGTACACTAGCACAGATACGCAGTATTTT. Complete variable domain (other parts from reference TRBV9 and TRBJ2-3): DSGVTQTPKHLITATGQRVTLRCSPRSGDLSVYWYQQSLDQGLQFLIQYYNGEERAKGNILERFSAQQFPDLHSELNLSSLELGDSALYFCASSVEYTSTDTQYFGPGTRLTVL.

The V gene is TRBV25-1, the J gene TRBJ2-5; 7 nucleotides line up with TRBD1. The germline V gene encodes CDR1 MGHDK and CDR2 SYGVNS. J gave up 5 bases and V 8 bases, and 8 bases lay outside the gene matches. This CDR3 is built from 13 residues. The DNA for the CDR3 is TGTGCCAGCGGGAGACAGGGTTTGGAGACCCAGTACTTC. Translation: CASGRQGLETQYF.

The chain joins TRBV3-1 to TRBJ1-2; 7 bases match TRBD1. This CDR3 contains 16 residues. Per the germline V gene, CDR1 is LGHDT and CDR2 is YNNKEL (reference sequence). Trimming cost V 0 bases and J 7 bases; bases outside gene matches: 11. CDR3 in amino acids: CASSQDLNQGQFGYTF. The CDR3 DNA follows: TGTGCCAGCAGCCAAGATCTAAACCAGGGACAGTTTGGCTACACCTTC.

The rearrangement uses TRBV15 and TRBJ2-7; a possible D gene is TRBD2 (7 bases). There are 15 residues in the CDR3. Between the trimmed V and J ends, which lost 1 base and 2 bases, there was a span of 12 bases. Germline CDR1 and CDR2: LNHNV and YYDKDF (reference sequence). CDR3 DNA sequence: TGTGCCACCAGCAGAGTGGCGGGGGCCCCCTACGAGCAGTACTTC. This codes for CATSRVAGAPYEQYF.

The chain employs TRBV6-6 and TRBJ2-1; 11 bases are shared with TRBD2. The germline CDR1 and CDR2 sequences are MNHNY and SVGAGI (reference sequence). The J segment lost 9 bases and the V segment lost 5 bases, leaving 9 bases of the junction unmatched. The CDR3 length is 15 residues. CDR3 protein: CASSDPGLAGTEQFF. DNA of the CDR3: TGTGCCAGCAGTGACCCCGGACTAGCGGGCACTGAGCAGTTCTTC.

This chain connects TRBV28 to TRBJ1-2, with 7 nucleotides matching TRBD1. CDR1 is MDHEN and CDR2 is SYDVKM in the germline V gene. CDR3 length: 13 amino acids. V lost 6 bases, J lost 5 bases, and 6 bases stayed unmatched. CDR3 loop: CASRTGQRYGYTF. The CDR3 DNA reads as TGTGCCAGCAGGACGGGACAGAGATATGGCTACACCTTC.

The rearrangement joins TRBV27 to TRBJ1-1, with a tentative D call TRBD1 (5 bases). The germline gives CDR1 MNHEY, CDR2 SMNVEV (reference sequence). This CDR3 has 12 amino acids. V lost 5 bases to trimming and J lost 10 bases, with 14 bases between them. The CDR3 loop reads CASSPPGEAAFF. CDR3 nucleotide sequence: TGTGCCAGCAGTCCCCCGGGGGAGGCAGCTTTCTTT.

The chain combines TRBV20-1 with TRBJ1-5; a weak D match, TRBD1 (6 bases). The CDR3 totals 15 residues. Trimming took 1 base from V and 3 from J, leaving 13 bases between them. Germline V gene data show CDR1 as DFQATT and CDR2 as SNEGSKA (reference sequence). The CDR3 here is CSARVGRGDNQPQHF. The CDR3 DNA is TGCAGTGCTAGAGTGGGAAGGGGGGACAATCAGCCCCAGCATTTT.

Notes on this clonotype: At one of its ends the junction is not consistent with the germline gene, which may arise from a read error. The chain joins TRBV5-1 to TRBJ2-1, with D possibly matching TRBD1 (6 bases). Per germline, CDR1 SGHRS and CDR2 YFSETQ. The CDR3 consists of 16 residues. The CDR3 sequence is CACSLGGQRNYNEQFF. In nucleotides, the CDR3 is TGCGCCTGCAGCTTGGGCGGACAGAGAAATTACAATGAGCAGTTCTTC. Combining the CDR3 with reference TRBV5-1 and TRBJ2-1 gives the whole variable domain KAGVTQTPRYLIKTRGQQVTLSCSPISGHRSVSWYQQTPGQGLQFLFEYFSETQRNKGNFPGRFSGRQFSNSRSEMNVSTLELGDSALYLCACSLGGQRNYNEQFFGPGTRLTVL.

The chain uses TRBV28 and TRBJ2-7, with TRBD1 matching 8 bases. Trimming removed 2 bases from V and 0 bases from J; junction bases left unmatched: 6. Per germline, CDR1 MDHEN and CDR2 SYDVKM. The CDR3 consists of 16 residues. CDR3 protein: CASSLIRTGSSYEQYF. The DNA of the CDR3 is TGTGCCAGCAGTTTAATCCGGACAGGGAGCTCCTACGAGCAGTACTTC. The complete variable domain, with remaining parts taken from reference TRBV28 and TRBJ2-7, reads DVKVTQSSRYLVKRTGEKVFLECVQDMDHENMFWYRQDPGLGLRLIYFSYDVKMKEKGDIPEGYSVSREKKERFSLILESASTNQTSMYLCASSLIRTGSSYEQYFGPGTRLTVT.

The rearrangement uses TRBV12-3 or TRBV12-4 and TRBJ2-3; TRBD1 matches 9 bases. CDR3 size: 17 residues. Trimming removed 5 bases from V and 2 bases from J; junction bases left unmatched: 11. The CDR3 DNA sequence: TGTGCCAGCAGTCCTAGGGGACAGGGATGGTACACAGATACGCAGTATTTT. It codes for CASSPRGQGWYTDTQYF.

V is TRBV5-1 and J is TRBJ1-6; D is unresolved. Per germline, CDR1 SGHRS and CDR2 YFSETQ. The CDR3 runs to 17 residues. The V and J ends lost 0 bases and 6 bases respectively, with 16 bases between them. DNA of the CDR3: TGCGCCAGCAGCTTGGATCCGGCAGAAGTACGTAATTCACCCCTCCACTTT. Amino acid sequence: CASSLDPAEVRNSPLHF.

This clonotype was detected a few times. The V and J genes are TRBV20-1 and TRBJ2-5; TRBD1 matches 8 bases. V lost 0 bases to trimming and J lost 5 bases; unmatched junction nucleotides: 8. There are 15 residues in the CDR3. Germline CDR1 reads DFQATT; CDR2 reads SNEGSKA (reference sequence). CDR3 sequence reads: CSARDARGLGETQYF. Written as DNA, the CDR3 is TGCAGTGCTAGAGACGCCAGGGGGCTTGGGGAGACCCAGTACTTC.

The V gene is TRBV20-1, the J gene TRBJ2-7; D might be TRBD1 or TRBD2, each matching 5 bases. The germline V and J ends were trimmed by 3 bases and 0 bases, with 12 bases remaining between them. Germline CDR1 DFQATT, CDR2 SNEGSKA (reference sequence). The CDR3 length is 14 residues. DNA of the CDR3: TGCAGTGCTAGGGAGTGGGGGAGCTCCTACGAGCAGTACTTC. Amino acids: CSAREWGSSYEQYF.

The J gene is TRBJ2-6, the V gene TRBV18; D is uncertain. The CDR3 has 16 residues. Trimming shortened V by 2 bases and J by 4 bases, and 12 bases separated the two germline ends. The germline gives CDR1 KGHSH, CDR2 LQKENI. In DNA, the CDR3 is TGTGCCAGCTCACCATTCGACGTAACCGGGGCCAACGTCCTGACTTTC. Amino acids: CASSPFDVTGANVLTF.